The 6 T cell receptor beta chains in this list originate from one sample, sequenced in a study of shared clonotypes between healthy human individuals. Only in-frame clones appear in the TCRdb table, and some are missing; sequencing was by immunoSEQ multiplex PCR. The table includes roughly 1,100,000 clones, around 74% detected once. What was sequenced was memory CD4+ T cells sorted from blood. As for subset: CD45RA-negative fraction. The receptors were gathered from a man between 18 and 35 years old in good health.

The chain uses TRBV19 and TRBJ1-1; 7 bases are a match to TRBD1. V dropped 3 bases and J dropped 1; count of bases not matched to a gene: 5. The CDR3 runs to 15 residues. Germline assignment: CDR1 LNHDA and CDR2 SQIVND (reference sequence). CDR3 sequence reads: CASSIYGTANTEAFF. DNA for the CDR3: TGTGCCAGTAGTATTTATGGGACAGCGAACACTGAAGCTTTCTTT.

The rearrangement uses TRBV7-2 and TRBJ1-1; 8 bases are a match to TRBD1. Per germline, CDR1 SGHTA and CDR2 FQGNSA. The CDR3 has 17 amino acids. J was trimmed by 4 bases and V by 6 bases; bases with no gene match: 16. CDR3 sequence reads: CASRNGQGSWGITEAFF. As DNA, the CDR3 is TGTGCCAGCAGGAACGGACAGGGAAGTTGGGGGATCACTGAAGCTTTCTTT.

This chain connects TRBV5-4 to TRBJ2-7; no reliable D call. Germline-derived CDR1 and CDR2 are SGHNT and YYREEE (reference sequence). This CDR3 comprises 13 residues. Trimming pared 1 base from V and 1 base from J, leaving 6 bases between. Written as DNA, the CDR3 is TGTGCCAGCAGCTTGCAAGCTTCCTACGAGCAGTACTTC. Its protein is CASSLQASYEQYF.

The chain carries TRBV9 and TRBJ2-7, with D hard to call. The CDR3 has 19 amino acids. V lost 3 bases, J lost 3 bases, and 28 bases lay in between. Germline lookup yields CDR1 SGDLS and CDR2 YYNGEE. In DNA, the CDR3 is TGTGCCAGCAGCGCCCCCCGGGCTCTCCGCGAACCTCCCTACTACGAGCAGTACTTC. It encodes CASSAPRALREPPYYEQYF. The full variable domain, completed using reference TRBV9 and TRBJ2-7, is DSGVTQTPKHLITATGQRVTLRCSPRSGDLSVYWYQQSLDQGLQFLIQYYNGEERAKGNILERFSAQQFPDLHSELNLSSLELGDSALYFCASSAPRALREPPYYEQYFGPGTRLTVT.

As regards this clone: With only one base between it and a far larger clone, this is likely a read error. The rearrangement links TRBV11-2 to TRBJ1-1; a weak D match, TRBD1 (5 bases). Trimming removed 6 bases at V and 0 bases at J, with 8 bases between. The length of the CDR3 is 13 residues. The germline V gene has CDR1 SGHAT and CDR2 FQNNGV. The CDR3 loop reads CASRAQVNTEAFF. CDR3 DNA: TGTGCCAGCAGGGCACAGGTGAACACTGAAGCTTTCTTT.

This clone showed up just a few times. V and J are TRBV19 and TRBJ1-1; D unresolved. Trimming took off 10 bases at V and 3 bases at J, with 18 bases between the two ends. This CDR3 has 14 residues. The germline V gene encodes CDR1 LNHDA and CDR2 SQIVND (reference sequence). The CDR3 loop reads CATLDFFSDTEAFF. CDR3 bases: TGTGCCACCCTGGACTTCTTTTCCGACACTGAAGCTTTCTTT.